The entry that follows covers one TCR beta chain sequence. The data were taken from a study of patients and donors after allogeneic stem cell transplantation. The CDR3 covers 17 residues. Trimming removed 6 bases from V and 3 bases from J, with 21 bases in between. TCRdb reprocessed the RT-PCR reads via MiXCR and lists one record per CDR3 protein. The sample consists of 400,000 to 500,000 distinct CDR3 sequences, around 16% of them appearing once. The material sequenced was blood, either unsorted or a sorted T cell fraction (not recorded which). This TCR was sampled from a human donor who was either an allogeneic HSCT recipient or a stem cell or donor lymphocyte infusion donor (not recorded which). It is not recorded whose cells these are; they may come from a transplant donor. The V call is TRBV12-3 or TRBV12-4, the J call TRBJ2-1; D possibly corresponds to TRBD2 (5 bases). Here the CDR3 DNA reads TGTGCCAGCAGCCCTCCTGGAGGACGGCCTCTCTACAATGAGCAGTTCTTC. This sequence encodes CASSPPGGRPLYNEQFF.